The TCR beta chain described here comes from a study of cytomegalovirus exposure and HLA in healthy donors (dated by TCRdb to 2016 to 2017). Describing the broader study: An earlier analysis of some 620 of the donors reported 276 Gb of sequence data and some 110 million unique TCR beta sequences obtained from around 170 million T cells. An early release covering roughly 580 HLA-typed donors comprised about 290 gigabases of sequencing data and around 85 million unique TCR sequences. The genetic ancestry cluster associated with self-reported Caucasian donors included 81% of the roughly 380 genotyped donors. The study aimed to test whether cataloging public T cell receptors could reveal signatures of past pathogen exposure. The study profiled the T cell repertoires of 550 to 700 subjects by immunosequencing and related them to cytomegalovirus serostatus. A separate validation cohort of some 130 different subjects was used in addition to the approximately 670-subject first cohort. To predict cytomegalovirus infection status, the study brought together high-throughput TCR immunosequencing, statistical association of individual TCRs with disease status, and machine learning. In a later analysis, previously published TCR beta repertoires from 500 to 750 donors were re-analyzed and high-resolution HLA genotyping was added so that TCR occurrence patterns could be studied. Rather than drawing on any new phenotypic data, the later analysis identified candidate immune exposures from TCR beta sequences and the way those sequences occurred across donors. An earlier analysis of about 620 of the donors applied high-throughput TCR beta sequencing to assess whether each TCR beta V gene segment acted as functional or pseudogenic. Donor age, sex, ethnicity and CMV serostatus were compiled together with the repertoire data. In a later genetic analysis, genome-wide SNP genotypes for about three fifths of the roughly 670 donors were used, and that subset was treated as a discovery cohort. All discovery cohort repertoires had been generated on a single sequencing platform. Class I and class II HLA loci were covered by the typing at four-digit resolution. Typing coverage varied by locus: roughly 620-640 donors for A, B, C, DRB1 and DQB1; more than 500 for DQA1; about 570 for DPA1; about 450 for DPB1. Several DR-DQ haplotypes were handled as single units for association and clustering because linkage in the cohort was strong. Among approximately 370 genotyped donors of the cohort, an average of around 240,000 unique TCR beta nucleotide sequences was sequenced per donor, of which 15% to 20% were non-productive.

This clone appeared a single time. Its antigen target is currently unknown. The sample holds no much larger clone one base away, and base qualities are not on file. General study outcomes and caveats: Several of the top co-occurrence clusters appeared to be linked to parvovirus B19, influenza, CMV and Epstein-Barr virus, according to a later analysis. The classifier was reported to diagnose cytomegalovirus status with high specificity and sensitivity in both the original and validation cohorts. In a later analysis, most CMV-associated TCR beta chains were found to appear HLA-restricted, with HLA associations seemingly driven largely by CMV exposure. The authors suggested that the approach could potentially be generalized to other disease states and immunological phenotypes. In a later genetic analysis, a missense DCLRE1C variant was associated with V-gene and J-gene trimming of TCR beta chains, and the association was replicated in an independent cohort. An earlier analysis of approximately 540 of the donors showed that most TCR beta V segments appeared in productive rearrangements either about 87% or about 30% of the time, which broadly matched IMGT annotations. Roughly uniform sequencing depth across donors was assumed in presence/absence analyses, although this assumption may not hold. A further reported finding was that TCR beta sequences accurately predicted the HLA-A and HLA-B alleles for most subjects in the first cohort. According to a later genetic analysis, donors in an Asian-associated ancestry cluster had fewer N-insertions in productive TCRs than the approximately 690-donor mean. A cluster of highly shared sequence variants was judged likely to be a technical artifact of the sequencing pipeline. Specific HLA alleles were associated with 15,000 to 20,000 TCR beta sequences at a false discovery rate of 0.05 in a later analysis. In a later analysis, TCR association rates were found to vary across HLA loci, with the most associated TCRs seen for DRB1 alleles and the fewest for HLA-C alleles. In this cohort, only TCR beta chains were sequenced, and detectable features were limited by the absence of alpha or paired-chain data. Because HLA typing was missing for some donors at each locus, association tests included only the typed subset. Because counts were too low, about 18 rarely observed V segments, including chromosome 9 orphons, were excluded from the earlier analysis of 587 of the donors. The 87-base-pair reads could not distinguish some IMGT-functional V segments, including TRBV6-2 and TRBV6-3, so those segments were excluded. Linkage disequilibrium might explain the correlated functional status among segregating V segments, but an unknown experimental factor could not be excluded. When HLA alleles, especially DR and DQ, strongly co-occurred, TCR associations were difficult to assign to individual alleles. A few of the identified cytomegalovirus-associated TCR beta chains were confirmed in vitro to be specific for cytomegalovirus antigens. CMV serostatus was the only immune exposure information available for the cohort. Compared with equally common non-associated chains, HLA-associated TCR beta chains in a later analysis were more clonally expanded and had lower generation probabilities. While some public TCRs were present in many individuals, most TCR sequences turned up only very rarely across donors. The study gave a list of under 200 TCR beta chains associated with cytomegalovirus.

The library relied on the immunoSEQ multiplex PCR assay. For the multiplex PCR, a mixture combining 60 forward primers for TCR Vbeta segments and 13 reverse primers for TCR Jbeta segments was used. A multiplex PCR assay on genomic DNA amplified the CDR3 region of rearranged TCR beta genes. On the Illumina HiSeq System, the amplified TCR beta libraries were sequenced as 87-base-pair reads. In the original analysis: A later analysis tallied roughly 78 million unique TCR beta chains across the 600 to 700 repertoires, and approximately 9.9 million of those chains were shared by two or more donors. Raw reads were error-corrected and collapsed into unique sequences by a nearest-neighbor algorithm in which closely related sequences were merged to remove PCR and sequencing errors. CDR3 sequences were aligned to IMGT reference sequences to assign V, D and J gene segments. Each retained sequence needed at least a six-nucleotide match to both a V gene segment and a J gene segment. Rearrangements were classified as productive when the CDR3 lacked stop codons and remained in frame with V and J, and all other rearrangements were classified as non-productive. Following IMGT convention, CDR3 was defined as the stretch from the second conserved V-encoded cysteine up to the conserved J-encoded phenylalanine. The earlier analysis of about 570 of the donors excluded any sequence lacking an unambiguous match to a single V gene segment. In an earlier analysis of several hundred of the donors, V segments were called functional above 56.7% productive rearrangements and were called segregating when the between-donor standard deviation exceeded 5%. A statistical classification framework was built for diagnosing cytomegalovirus status from the catalog of TCR beta chain sequences. V and J gene assignment, in a later analysis, came from comparing TCR nucleotide sequences with IMGT/GENE-DB human TR gene sequences. The TCRdist pipeline was used in a later analysis to assign CDR3 sequences and most-parsimonious VDJ recombination scenarios. In a later analysis, each TCR beta chain was defined by its CDR3 amino acid sequence together with its V-gene family, and reads lacking a unique V-gene family were excluded. In a later analysis, some 600 highly shared, low-generation-probability nucleotide sequences were removed to address suspected cross-contamination and a sequencing artifact. For each public chain, a later analysis derived a clonal expansion index from normalized ranks of inferred template counts within each repertoire. A later analysis computed generation probabilities with a VDJ recombination model fitted to out-of-frame rearrangements, and checked the results against IGoR. In a later analysis, hypergeometric tests were used to score TCR-TCR, TCR-HLA and TCR-CMV co-occurrence, with a repertoire-size bias correction applied to TCR pairs. A later analysis estimated false discovery rates by permuting HLA or CMV assignments 20 times. In a later analysis, co-occurring TCRs were grouped using DBSCAN, and TCRdist sequence similarity was added for clustering within HLA-allele-positive subsets. Repertoires with fewer than 30,000 or more than 120,000 public chains were left out of co-occurrence clustering, as were about 5 repertoires with anomalous nucleotide sharing. The clones in this table, taken by TCRdb from immuneACCESS, are in-frame only. Not every clone is retained; where verified, under half of the shortfall comes from an unresolved V gene, and the cause of the rest is unknown. The DNA was the basis for D and trimming; V, J and clone size are from that table. A total of fewer than 110,000 clones appear in this sample, approximately 72% of them only once. Of the sample, about 2.1% falls within the top ten clones.

A distance of 10 bases separates the germline ends of V and J, which lose 0 bases and 5 bases respectively. CDR1 and CDR2 are drawn from the germline V gene: KGHSH, LQKENI. The CDR3 runs 15 amino acids, cysteine and phenylalanine included. Only CDR3 DNA remains: 45 bases, in frame from the first base. The cohort was made up of about 670 healthy bone marrow donors. All cohort members were sampled while nominally healthy, although unrecorded immune exposures were likely present. The donor tested CMV seronegative and was one of the 352 seronegative cohort members. Every donor gave a peripheral blood sample, and the peripheral blood mononuclear cells from that sample were used for TCR beta sequencing. Genomic DNA extraction from the blood cell samples was performed with the Qiagen DNeasy Blood Extraction Kit.

The source of this sequence is a woman aged 40-49 years in good health and CMV-seronegative. The sequenced sample consisted of PBMCs. This chain joins TRBV18 to TRBJ2-2; the best D guess is TRBD2, with 6 bases matching. The DNA reads TGTGCCAGCTCACCACCGGTTCGGGAGACCGGGGAGCTGTTTTTT. This yields the protein CASSPPVRETGELFF.